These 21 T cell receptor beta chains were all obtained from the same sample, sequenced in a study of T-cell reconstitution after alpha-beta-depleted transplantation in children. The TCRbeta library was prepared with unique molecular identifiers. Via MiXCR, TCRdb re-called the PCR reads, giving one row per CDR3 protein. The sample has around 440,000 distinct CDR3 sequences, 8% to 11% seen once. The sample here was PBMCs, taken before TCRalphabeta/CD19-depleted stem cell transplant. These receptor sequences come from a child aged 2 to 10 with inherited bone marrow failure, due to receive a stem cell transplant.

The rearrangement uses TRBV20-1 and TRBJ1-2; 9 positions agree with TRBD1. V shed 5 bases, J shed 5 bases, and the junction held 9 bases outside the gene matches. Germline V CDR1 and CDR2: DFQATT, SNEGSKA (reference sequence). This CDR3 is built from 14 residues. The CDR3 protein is CSAYNGTGKYGYTF. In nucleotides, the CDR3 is TGCAGTGCTTACAACGGGACAGGGAAGTATGGCTACACCTTC.

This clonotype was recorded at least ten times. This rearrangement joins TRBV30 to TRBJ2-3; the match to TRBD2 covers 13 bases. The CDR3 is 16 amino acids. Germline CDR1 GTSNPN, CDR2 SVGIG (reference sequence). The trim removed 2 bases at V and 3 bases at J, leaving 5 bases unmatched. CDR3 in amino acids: CAWSSGLAGVTDTQYF. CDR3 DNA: TGTGCCTGGAGTTCTGGACTAGCGGGAGTGACAGATACGCAGTATTTT.

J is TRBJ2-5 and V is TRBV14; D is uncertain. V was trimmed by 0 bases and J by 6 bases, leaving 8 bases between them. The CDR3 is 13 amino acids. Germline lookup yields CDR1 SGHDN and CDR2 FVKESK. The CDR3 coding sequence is TGTGCCAGCAGCCAAGAAAGGTCGCAGACCCAGTACTTC. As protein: CASSQERSQTQYF.

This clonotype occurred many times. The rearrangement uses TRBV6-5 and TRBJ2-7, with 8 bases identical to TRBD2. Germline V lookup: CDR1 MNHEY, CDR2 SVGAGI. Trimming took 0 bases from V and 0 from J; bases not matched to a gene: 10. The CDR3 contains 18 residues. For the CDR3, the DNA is TGTGCCAGCAGTTACTCTACCCTAGCGGGCTTTAGCTCCTACGAGCAGTACTTC. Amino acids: CASSYSTLAGFSSYEQYF.

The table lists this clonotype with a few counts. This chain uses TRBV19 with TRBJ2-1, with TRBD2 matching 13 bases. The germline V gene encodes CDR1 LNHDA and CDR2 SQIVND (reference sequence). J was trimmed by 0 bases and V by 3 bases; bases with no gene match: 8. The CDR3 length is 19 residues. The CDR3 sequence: CASSIVLAGGTSSYNEQFF. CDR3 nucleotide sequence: TGTGCCAGTAGTATCGTACTAGCGGGAGGGACAAGCTCCTACAATGAGCAGTTCTTC.

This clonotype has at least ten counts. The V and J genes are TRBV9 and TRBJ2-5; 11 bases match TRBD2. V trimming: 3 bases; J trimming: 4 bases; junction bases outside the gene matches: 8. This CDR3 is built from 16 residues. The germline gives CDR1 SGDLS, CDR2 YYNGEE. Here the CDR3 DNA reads TGTGCCAGCAGCGGAGTAGCGGGAGGGCCCTCAGAGACCCAGTACTTC. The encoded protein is CASSGVAGGPSETQYF.

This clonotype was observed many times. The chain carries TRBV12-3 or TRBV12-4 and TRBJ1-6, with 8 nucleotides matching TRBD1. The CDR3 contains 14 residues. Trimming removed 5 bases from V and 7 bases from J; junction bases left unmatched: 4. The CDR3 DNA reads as TGTGCCAGCAGTCCCCGGGACAGGAATTCACCCCTCCACTTT. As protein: CASSPRDRNSPLHF.

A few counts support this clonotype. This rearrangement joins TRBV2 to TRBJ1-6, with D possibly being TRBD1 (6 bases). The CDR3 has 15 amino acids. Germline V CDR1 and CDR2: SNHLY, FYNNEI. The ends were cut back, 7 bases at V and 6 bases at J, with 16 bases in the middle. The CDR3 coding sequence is TGTGCCAGCACCCCCTTGGACAGCGTTAATTCACCCCTCCACTTT. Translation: CASTPLDSVNSPLHF.

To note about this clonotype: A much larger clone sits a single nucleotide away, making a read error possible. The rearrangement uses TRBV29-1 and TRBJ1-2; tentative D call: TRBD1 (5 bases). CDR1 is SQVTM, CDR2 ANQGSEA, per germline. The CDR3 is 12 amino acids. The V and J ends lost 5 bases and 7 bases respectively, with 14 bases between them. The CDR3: CSVRMGDFGYTF. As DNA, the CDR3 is TGCAGCGTTCGGATGGGGGACTTTGGCTACACCTTC.

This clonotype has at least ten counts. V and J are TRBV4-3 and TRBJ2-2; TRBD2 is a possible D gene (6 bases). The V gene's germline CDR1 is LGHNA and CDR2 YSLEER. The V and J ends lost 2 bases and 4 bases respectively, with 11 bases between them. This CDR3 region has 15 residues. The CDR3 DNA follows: TGCGCCAGCAGCCAATATCCGGGAGCCACCGGGGAGCTGTTTTTT. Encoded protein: CASSQYPGATGELFF.

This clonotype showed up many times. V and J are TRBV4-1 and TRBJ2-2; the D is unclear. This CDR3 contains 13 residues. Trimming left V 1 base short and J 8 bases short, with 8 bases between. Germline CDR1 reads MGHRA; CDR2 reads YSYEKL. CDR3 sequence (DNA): TGCGCCAGCAGCCAAGCGGCGAGGGGGGAGCTGTTTTTT. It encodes CASSQAARGELFF.

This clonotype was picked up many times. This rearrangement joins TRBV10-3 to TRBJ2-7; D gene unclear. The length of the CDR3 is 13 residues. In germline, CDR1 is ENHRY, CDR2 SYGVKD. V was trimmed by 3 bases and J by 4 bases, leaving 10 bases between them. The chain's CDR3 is CAISEIFGYEQYF. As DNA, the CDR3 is TGTGCCATCAGTGAAATTTTCGGATACGAGCAGTACTTC.

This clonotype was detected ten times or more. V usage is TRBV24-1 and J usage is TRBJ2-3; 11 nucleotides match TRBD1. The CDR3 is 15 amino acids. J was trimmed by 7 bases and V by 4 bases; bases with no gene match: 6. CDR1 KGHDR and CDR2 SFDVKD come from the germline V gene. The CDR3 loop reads CATSEQDRGLNTQYF. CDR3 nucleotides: TGTGCCACCAGTGAACAGGACAGGGGGCTGAATACGCAGTATTTT.

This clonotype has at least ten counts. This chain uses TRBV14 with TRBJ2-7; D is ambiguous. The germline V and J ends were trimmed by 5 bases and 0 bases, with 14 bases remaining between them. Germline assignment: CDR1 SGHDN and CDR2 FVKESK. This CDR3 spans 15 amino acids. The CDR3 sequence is CASSAGRRSSYEQYF. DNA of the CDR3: TGTGCCAGCAGCGCTGGACGCCGGAGCTCCTACGAGCAGTACTTC.

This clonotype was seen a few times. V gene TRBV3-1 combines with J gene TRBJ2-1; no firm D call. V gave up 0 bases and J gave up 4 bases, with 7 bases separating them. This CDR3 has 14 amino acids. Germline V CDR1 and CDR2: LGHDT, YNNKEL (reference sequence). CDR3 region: CASSQDIGYNEQFF. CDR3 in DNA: TGTGCCAGCAGCCAAGATATCGGGTACAATGAGCAGTTCTTC.

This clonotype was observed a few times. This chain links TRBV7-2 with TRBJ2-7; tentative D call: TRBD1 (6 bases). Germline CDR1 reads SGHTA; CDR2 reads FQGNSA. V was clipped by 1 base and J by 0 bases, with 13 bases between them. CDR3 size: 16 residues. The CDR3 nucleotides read TGTGCCAGCAGCTTAGGTCCAGGGGCCTCCTCCTACGAGCAGTACTTC. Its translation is CASSLGPGASSYEQYF.

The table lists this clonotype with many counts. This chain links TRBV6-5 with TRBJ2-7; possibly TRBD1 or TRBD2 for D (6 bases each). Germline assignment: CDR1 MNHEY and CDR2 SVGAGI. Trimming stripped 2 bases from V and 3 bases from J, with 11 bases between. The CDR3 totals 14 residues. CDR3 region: CASSYGGPDYEQYF. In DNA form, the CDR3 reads TGTGCCAGCAGTTACGGGGGGCCTGACTACGAGCAGTACTTC.

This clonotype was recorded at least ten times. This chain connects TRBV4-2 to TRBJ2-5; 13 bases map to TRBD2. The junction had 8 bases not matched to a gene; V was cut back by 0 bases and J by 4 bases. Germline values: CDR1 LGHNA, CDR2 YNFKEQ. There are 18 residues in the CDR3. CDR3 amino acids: CASSQDGLAGDIGETQYF. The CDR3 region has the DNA TGTGCCAGCAGCCAAGACGGACTAGCGGGAGATATTGGAGAGACCCAGTACTTC.

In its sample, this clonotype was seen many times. The CDR3 DNA follows: TGCGCCAGCAGCCAGGGCGGTCGGGTACGGCCTGAAGCTTTCTTT. Translated: CASSQGGRVRPEAFF. This chain uses TRBV4-3 with TRBJ1-1; D is unresolved. CDR3 length: 15 amino acids. Trimming left V 3 bases short and J 6 bases short, with 17 bases between. Looked up from germline, CDR1 is LGHNA and CDR2 is YSLEER.

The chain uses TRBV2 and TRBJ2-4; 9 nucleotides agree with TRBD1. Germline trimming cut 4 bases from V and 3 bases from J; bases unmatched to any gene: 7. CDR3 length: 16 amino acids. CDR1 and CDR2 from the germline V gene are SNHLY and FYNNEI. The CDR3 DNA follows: TGTGCCAGCAGTGCCACAGGGGGCATTGTCAAAAACATTCAGTACTTC. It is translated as CASSATGGIVKNIQYF. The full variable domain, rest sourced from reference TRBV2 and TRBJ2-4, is EPEVTQTPSHQVTQMGQEVILRCVPISNHLYFYWYRQILGQKVEFLVSFYNNEISEKSEIFDDQFSVERPDGSNFTLKIRSTKLEDSAMYFCASSATGGIVKNIQYFGAGTRLSVL.

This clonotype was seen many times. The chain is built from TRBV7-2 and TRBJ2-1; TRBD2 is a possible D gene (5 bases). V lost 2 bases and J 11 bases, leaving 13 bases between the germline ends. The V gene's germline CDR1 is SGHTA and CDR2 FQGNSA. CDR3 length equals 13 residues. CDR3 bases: TGTGCCAGCAGCTTATGGGAGAGCTACAAGCAGTTCTTC. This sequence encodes CASSLWESYKQFF. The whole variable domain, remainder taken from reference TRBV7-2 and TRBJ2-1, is GAGVSQSPSNKVTEKGKDVELRCDPISGHTALYWYRQSLGQGLEFLIYFQGNSAPDKSGLPSDRFSAERTGGSVSTLTIQRTQQEDSAVYLCASSLWESYKQFFGPGTRLTVL.